The following is a TCR beta chain sequence with its context. The data were taken from a study of cytomegalovirus exposure and HLA in healthy donors. Trimming took 1 base from V and 1 from J, leaving 10 bases between them. The V gene's germline CDR1 is SEHNR and CDR2 FQNEAQ (reference sequence). The CDR3 runs 15 residues. Primers included in the PCR were 60 Vbeta and 13 Jbeta primers. Clones were sequenced by immunoSEQ multiplex PCR, and TCRdb holds only the in-frame ones, with some missing. Across some 40,000 clones, the top ten clones capture roughly 5.9% of the sample. The donors (healthy individuals) were bone marrow donors.

The sequencing sample was made of PBMCs. The clonotype comes from a human donor in good health. This chain connects TRBV7-9 to TRBJ1-1; D is uncertain. The CDR3 DNA is TGTGCCAGCAGCTTAGGAGCGGTGACGAACACTGAAGCTTTCTTT. It encodes CASSLGAVTNTEAFF.